A selection of T cell receptor beta chains follows, all from one sample in a study of memory CD4+ T cells and cytomegalovirus serostatus. Profiling relied on immunoSEQ multiplex PCR, and the TCRdb table lists in-frame clones only, not all of them. In the table there are approximately 50,000 clones, 70% to 80% of which are singletons. Material: memory CD4+ T cells from blood. Receptor source: an adult in good health and CMV-seropositive. CDR3s include the opening cysteine and the closing phenylalanine or tryptophan.

V: TRBV4-2; CDR3: CASSQEIPHPTNTGELFF
V: TRBV13; CDR3: CASSPERADGYTF
V: TRBV30; CDR3: CAWSPGQGNYEQYF
V: TRBV7-9; CDR3: CASSLVVDSGANVLTF
V: TRBV30; CDR3: CAWSFNFRATNEKLFF
V: TRBV11-3; CDR3: CASSPGSQVGYNEQFF
V: TRBV4-1; CDR3: CASSRVDGTGGEKLFF
V: TRBV7-2; CDR3: CASSLANNQPQHF
V: TRBV6-4; CDR3: CARCRPGLDFTGELFF
V: TRBV10-3; CDR3: CAISSGTPEAFF
V: TRBV5-1; CDR3: CASSRDGSNTDTQYF
V: TRBV19; CDR3: CASTETGGLVSSETQYF
V: TRBV11-2; CDR3: CASSFRAYQHF
V: TRBV11-2; CDR3: CASSRQGNTIYF
V: TRBV28; CDR3: CASSLSTSGRTNNYELFF
V: TRBV7-9; CDR3: CASSLDTNNGYTF
V: TRBV7-2; CDR3: CASSLESRQGNGYTF
V: TRBV7-7; CDR3: CASSLGQGADTQYF
V: TRBV21-1; CDR3: CASSPFFLTAKNIQYF
V: TRBV5-6; CDR3: CASSRTGARNEKLFF
V: TRBV28; CDR3: CASSRLTQGNNEQFF
V: TRBV7-3; CDR3: CASSTRDGPYEQYF
V: TRBV18; CDR3: CASSPPGTSGSINIQYF
V: TRBV28; CDR3: CASSLSPTGLAKNIQYF
V: TRBV7-9; CDR3: CASSLGQGTDTQYF
V: TRBV2; CDR3: CASIEGDASYNEQFF